These 18 T cell receptor beta chains were all obtained from the same sample, sequenced in a study of T cell changes during pregnancy in multiple sclerosis. TCRdb's copy holds only in-frame clones and misses some; the assay was immunoSEQ multiplex PCR. This sample yields 40,000 to 45,000 clones, of which approximately 88% are seen a single time; under 0.65% belongs to the top ten. Material: CD4+ T cells from peripheral blood mononuclear cells, obtained in the first trimester of pregnancy. Receptor source: a female donor with multiple sclerosis, enrolled in a pregnancy study.

V and J are TRBV10-2 and TRBJ1-5; D gene uncertain. Germline CDR1 reads WSHSY; CDR2 reads SAAADI. Trimming removed 2 bases from V and 2 bases from J, with 7 bases in between. CDR3 length equals 14 residues. The CDR3 loop reads CASSERRGNQPQHF. CDR3 nucleotide sequence: TGCGCCAGCAGTGAGAGGAGGGGCAATCAGCCCCAGCATTTT.

The rearrangement links TRBV19 to TRBJ1-1; 8 bases are shared with TRBD1. CDR1 is LNHDA, CDR2 SQIVND, per germline (reference sequence). CDR3 length: 14 residues. After removal of 6 bases from V and 7 bases from J, the junction contained 10 bases not matched to a gene. The CDR3, as DNA: TGTGCCAGTAGCCACGGACAGGGCAGTATTGAAGCTTTCTTT. Protein: CASSHGQGSIEAFF.

The rearrangement joins TRBV30 to TRBJ1-1, with 9 bases fitting TRBD1. The CDR3 has 13 amino acids. J lost 5 bases, V lost 3 bases, and 4 bases had no gene match. Germline V gene sequence: CDR1 GTSNPN, CDR2 SVGIG (reference sequence). Written as DNA, the CDR3 is TGTGCCTGGAGCGAACAGGGGGCAACTGAAGCTTTCTTT. This encodes CAWSEQGATEAFF.

The chain's CDR3 is CAWSVTGERTEAFF. CDR3 bases: TGTGCCTGGAGTGTTACAGGGGAGAGGACTGAAGCTTTCTTT. The rearrangement joins TRBV30 to TRBJ1-1; the match to TRBD1 covers 7 bases. CDR3 length equals 14 residues. The V gene end was trimmed by 0 bases and the J gene end by 5 bases; junction bases not matched to a gene: 6. Germline loops: CDR1 GTSNPN, CDR2 SVGIG (reference sequence). The variable domain in full, completed from reference TRBV30 and TRBJ1-1, reads SQTIHQWPATLVQPVGSPLSLECTVEGTSNPNLYWYRQAAGRGLQLLFYSVGIGQISSEVPQNLSASRPQDRQFILSSKKLLLSDSGFYLCAWSVTGERTEAFFGQGTRLTVV.

The chain recombines TRBV27 with TRBJ2-1; 7 bases fit TRBD2. The trim removed 6 bases at V and 2 bases at J, leaving 10 bases unmatched. The CDR3 covers 16 residues. The V gene's germline CDR1 is MNHEY and CDR2 SMNVEV (reference sequence). The CDR3 nucleotides are TGTGCCAGCAGCTTTGGGTGGCTAGCGGCCTACAATGAGCAGTTCTTC. It specifies CASSFGWLAAYNEQFF.

This rearrangement joins TRBV6-6 to TRBJ1-1; 10 nucleotides match TRBD1. This CDR3 has 15 residues. The V gene end was trimmed by 5 bases and the J gene end by 6 bases; junction bases not matched to a gene: 9. Germline CDR1 is MNHNY and CDR2 is SVGAGI (reference sequence). As DNA, the CDR3 is TGTGCCAGCAGTCCTAGACAGGGGGCGACCCCTGAAGCTTTCTTT. Translating it yields CASSPRQGATPEAFF.

The V call is TRBV19, the J call TRBJ1-1; D perhaps matches TRBD1 (6 bases). CDR3 length equals 14 residues. Trimming cost V 7 bases and J 5 bases, with 17 bases left between them. Germline V gives CDR1 LNHDA, CDR2 SQIVND (reference sequence). The CDR3 loop is CASTIRGRRTEAFF. The CDR3 coding sequence is TGTGCCAGTACTATCAGGGGACGGCGGACTGAAGCTTTCTTT.

The genes are TRBV5-1 and TRBJ2-7; no definite D call. Trimming cost V 0 bases and J 1 base, with 14 bases left between them. Germline CDR1 is SGHRS and CDR2 is YFSETQ. The CDR3 is 16 residues long. The CDR3 sequence is CASSLATGRGSYEQYF. CDR3 nucleotide sequence: TGCGCCAGCAGCTTGGCCACGGGTCGAGGTTCCTACGAGCAGTACTTC.

The chain links TRBV19 to TRBJ2-3; perhaps TRBD1 as D (6 bases). Between the trimmed V and J ends, which lost 4 bases and 1 base, there was a span of 9 bases. This CDR3 is 14 amino acids long. Germline V lookup: CDR1 LNHDA, CDR2 SQIVND (reference sequence). CDR3 loop: CASSTRGGTDTQYF. The CDR3 DNA sequence: TGTGCCAGTAGTACCAGGGGAGGCACAGATACGCAGTATTTT. Variable domain in full (rest from reference TRBV19 and TRBJ2-3): DGGITQSPKYLFRKEGQNVTLSCEQNLNHDAMYWYRQDPGQGLRLIYYSQIVNDFQKGDIAEGYSVSREKKESFPLTVTSAQKNPTAFYLCASSTRGGTDTQYFGPGTRLTVL.

The chain is built from TRBV5-1 and TRBJ2-2, with TRBD1 identical over 7 bases. The J segment lost 1 base and the V segment lost 0 bases, leaving 0 bases of the junction unmatched. Germline values: CDR1 SGHRS, CDR2 YFSETQ. The CDR3 loop spans 15 amino acids. The CDR3 DNA reads TGCGCCAGCAGCTTGGGGACAGGGAACACCGGGGAGCTGTTTTTT. Protein sequence: CASSLGTGNTGELFF.

The chain employs TRBV19 and TRBJ1-5; D remains unclear. V shed 0 bases and J shed 0 bases, with 6 bases lying between them. Germline CDR1 and CDR2: LNHDA and SQIVND (reference sequence). The length of the CDR3 is 15 residues. This CDR3 reads CASSIEGSSNQPQHF. In DNA form, the CDR3 reads TGTGCCAGTAGTATAGAGGGGAGTAGCAATCAGCCCCAGCATTTT.

This clone was seen once. The chain's CDR3 is CASSLVPGQNIQYF. The DNA for the CDR3 is TGCGCCAGCAGCTTGGTTCCAGGGCAAAACATTCAGTACTTC. J is TRBJ2-4 and V is TRBV5-1, with D possibly matching TRBD1 (5 bases). This CDR3 comprises 14 residues. Germline V gene data show CDR1 as SGHRS and CDR2 as YFSETQ. Trimming cost V 0 bases and J 5 bases, with 9 bases left between them.

This chain connects TRBV27 to TRBJ2-3, with TRBD2 matching over 16 bases. The length of the CDR3 is 19 residues. The V gene end was trimmed by 3 bases and the J gene end by 3 bases; junction bases not matched to a gene: 9. CDR1 is MNHEY and CDR2 is SMNVEV in the germline V gene (reference sequence). The DNA of the CDR3 is TGTGCCAGCAGTTTTGGGGGACTAGCGGGAGGGATCCGAACAGATACGCAGTATTTT. This encodes CASSFGGLAGGIRTDTQYF.

In DNA, the CDR3 is TGTGCCAGCAGCTTCTCCGGCGGAGTAACCCGCTACGAGCAGTACTTC. It yields the protein CASSFSGGVTRYEQYF. The V call is TRBV13, the J call TRBJ2-7; D remains ambiguous. The CDR3 length is 16 residues. V was pared by 3 bases and J by 3 bases, with 18 bases between. Germline values: CDR1 PRHDT, CDR2 FYEKMQ (reference sequence).

The rearrangement uses TRBV19 and TRBJ2-1, with a possible D match to TRBD1 (5 bases). Germline-derived CDR1 and CDR2 are LNHDA and SQIVND (reference sequence). V lost 6 bases, J lost 3 bases, and 12 bases lay in between. This CDR3 region has 14 residues. For the CDR3, the DNA is TGTGCCAGTAGCGCAGGGCCCGTCTACAATGAGCAGTTCTTC. The encoded protein is CASSAGPVYNEQFF.

The chain joins TRBV5-4 to TRBJ2-5; perhaps TRBD2 as D (5 bases). The CDR3 has 15 amino acids. CDR1 and CDR2 from the germline V gene are SGHNT and YYREEE (reference sequence). V shed 4 bases and J shed 5 bases, with 18 bases lying between them. The CDR3 is CASSAGGVVGETQYF. The DNA of the CDR3 is TGTGCCAGCAGCGCTGGAGGAGTGGTTGGCGAGACCCAGTACTTC.

The chain combines TRBV7-2 with TRBJ2-3, with D possibly being TRBD2 (5 bases). This CDR3 has 12 amino acids. Trimming pared 5 bases from V and 4 bases from J, leaving 7 bases between. In germline, CDR1 is SGHTA, CDR2 FQGNSA. The DNA for the CDR3 is TGTGCCAGCAGCGTACTAGCAGATACGCAGTATTTT. Amino acid sequence: CASSVLADTQYF.

The chain is built from TRBV4-3 and TRBJ2-7; perhaps TRBD1 as D (6 bases). Trimming removed 4 bases at V and 0 bases at J, with 10 bases between. The CDR3 is 14 residues long. Germline V gives CDR1 LGHNA, CDR2 YSLEER. This CDR3 is CASSLDSLSYEQYF. CDR3 DNA: TGCGCCAGCAGCCTGGACAGTCTCTCCTACGAGCAGTACTTC.